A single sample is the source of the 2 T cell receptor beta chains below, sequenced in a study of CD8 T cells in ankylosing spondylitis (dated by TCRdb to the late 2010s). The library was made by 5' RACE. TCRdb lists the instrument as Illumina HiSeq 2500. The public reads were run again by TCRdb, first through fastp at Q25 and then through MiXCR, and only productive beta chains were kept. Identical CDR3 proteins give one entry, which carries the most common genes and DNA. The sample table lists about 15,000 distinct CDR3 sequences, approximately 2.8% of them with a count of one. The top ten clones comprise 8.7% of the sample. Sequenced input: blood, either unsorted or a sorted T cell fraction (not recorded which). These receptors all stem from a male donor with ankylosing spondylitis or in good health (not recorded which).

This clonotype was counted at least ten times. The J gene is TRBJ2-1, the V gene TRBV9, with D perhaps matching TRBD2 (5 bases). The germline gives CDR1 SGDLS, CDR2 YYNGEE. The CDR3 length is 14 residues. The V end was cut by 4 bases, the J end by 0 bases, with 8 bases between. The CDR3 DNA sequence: TGTGCCAGCAGCTCGGGGAGCTCCTACAATGAGCAGTTCTTC. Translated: CASSSGSSYNEQFF.

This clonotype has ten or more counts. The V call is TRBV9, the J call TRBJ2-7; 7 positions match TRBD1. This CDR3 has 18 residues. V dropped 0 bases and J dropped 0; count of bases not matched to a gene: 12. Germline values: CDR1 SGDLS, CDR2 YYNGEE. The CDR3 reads CASSVGQGSPLSSYEQYF. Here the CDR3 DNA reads TGTGCCAGCAGCGTAGGACAGGGATCACCCTTAAGCTCCTACGAGCAGTACTTC.